Below, 20 T cell receptor beta chains from the same sample are listed, as sequenced in a study of somatic mutations in T cells in chronic GVHD. Some clones are missing from TCRdb's copy, which holds only in-frame ones; the method was immunoSEQ multiplex PCR. In the table there are roughly 15,000 clones, roughly 80% of which are singletons. Material: Vbeta20-negative CD4+ T cells from blood. Every receptor here comes from a male patient in his forties or fifties with chronic graft-versus-host disease. These T cells may partly come from the graft donor.

This chain joins TRBV5-5 and TRBJ2-4, with D perhaps matching TRBD2 (7 bases). CDR1 and CDR2 from the germline V gene are SGHKS and YYEKEE (reference sequence). This CDR3 is built from 13 residues. Trimming pared 4 bases from V and 5 bases from J, leaving 10 bases between. The CDR3 sequence is CASSPGGQNIQYF. DNA of the CDR3: TGTGCCAGCAGCCCCGGGGGGCAAAACATTCAGTACTTC.

The J gene is TRBJ2-3, the V gene TRBV6-1; TRBD2 agrees at 7 bases. Germline CDR1 and CDR2: MNHNS and SASEGT. After removal of 6 bases from V and 2 bases from J, the junction contained 8 bases not matched to a gene. The CDR3 covers 15 residues. The CDR3 loop is CASRTTSAATDTQYF. Here the CDR3 DNA reads TGTGCCAGCAGGACAACTAGCGCTGCCACAGATACGCAGTATTTT.

The rearrangement links TRBV6-4 to TRBJ1-1; 8 bases line up with TRBD1. CDR1 and CDR2 (germline): MRHNA, SNTAGT. With V trimmed by 8 bases and J by 4 bases, 12 bases remained unmatched. This CDR3 region has 15 residues. The CDR3 sequence: CASRLQTGDSTEAFF. The CDR3 coding sequence is TGTGCCAGCCGACTCCAGACAGGGGATTCCACTGAAGCTTTCTTT.

The V and J genes are TRBV6-5 and TRBJ1-1, with a possible D match to TRBD1 (5 bases). Germline V gives CDR1 MNHEY, CDR2 SVGAGI. V gave up 2 bases and J gave up 5 bases, with 9 bases separating them. This CDR3 has 13 amino acids. CDR3 residues: CASSYRGGTEAFF. The CDR3 DNA is TGTGCCAGCAGTTACCGGGGGGGGACTGAAGCTTTCTTT.

The V and J genes are TRBV15 and TRBJ2-4; D call uncertain. CDR1 LNHNV and CDR2 YYDKDF come from the germline V gene (reference sequence). Trimming pared 0 bases from V and 10 bases from J, leaving 16 bases between. CDR3 length: 15 residues. The CDR3 reads CATSRDLDSKTIQYF. The CDR3 DNA follows: TGTGCCACCAGCAGAGACCTTGACTCAAAAACAATTCAGTACTTC.

The chain carries TRBV4-1 and TRBJ2-2; a possible D gene is TRBD2 (5 bases). V lost 4 bases and J 1 base, leaving 7 bases between the germline ends. The V gene's germline CDR1 is MGHRA and CDR2 YSYEKL. This CDR3 contains 14 residues. Here the CDR3 DNA reads TGCGCCAGCAGCCGAGGGCAGAACACCGGGGAGCTGTTTTTT. Amino acids: CASSRGQNTGELFF.

The rearrangement joins TRBV6-5 to TRBJ1-5; 8 nucleotides match TRBD1. This CDR3 comprises 14 residues. Germline CDR1 is MNHEY and CDR2 is SVGAGI. After removal of 5 bases from V and 6 bases from J, the junction contained 6 bases not matched to a gene. CDR3 sequence: CASSAGQGTQPQHF. The CDR3 nucleotides read TGTGCCAGCAGTGCCGGACAGGGCACTCAGCCCCAGCATTTT.

This chain links TRBV28 with TRBJ2-7, with D possibly matching TRBD1 (5 bases). V was pared by 6 bases and J by 3 bases, with 15 bases between. CDR1 MDHEN and CDR2 SYDVKM come from the germline V gene. The CDR3 extends over 14 amino acids. CDR3 DNA: TGTGCCAGCAGCGCGCCGACAGCCTTCTACGAGCAGTACTTC. Its protein product is CASSAPTAFYEQYF. Looking up the rest from reference TRBV28 and TRBJ2-7 gives the full variable domain: DVKVTQSSRYLVKRTGEKVFLECVQDMDHENMFWYRQDPGLGLRLIYFSYDVKMKEKGDIPEGYSVSREKKERFSLILESASTNQTSMYLCASSAPTAFYEQYFGPGTRLTVT.

This clone turned up a few times. The rearrangement joins TRBV28 to TRBJ1-5; D might be TRBD1 (6 bases). V shed 6 bases and J shed 1 base, with 19 bases lying between them. Germline lookup yields CDR1 MDHEN and CDR2 SYDVKM. This CDR3 region has 17 residues. Written as DNA, the CDR3 is TGTGCCAGCAGCCCACCGAACAGGGTTCGGAGCAATCAGCCCCAGCATTTT. Its protein product is CASSPPNRVRSNQPQHF.

V gene TRBV28 combines with J gene TRBJ1-1; D remains unclear. V gave up 2 bases and J gave up 1 base, with 8 bases separating them. This CDR3 has 14 residues. Germline values: CDR1 MDHEN, CDR2 SYDVKM. CDR3 DNA sequence: TGTGCCAGCAGTTTAAGCCACCAGAACACTGAAGCTTTCTTT. Its translation is CASSLSHQNTEAFF. The full variable domain, in which reference TRBV28 and TRBJ1-1 provide the parts outside the CDR3, is DVKVTQSSRYLVKRTGEKVFLECVQDMDHENMFWYRQDPGLGLRLIYFSYDVKMKEKGDIPEGYSVSREKKERFSLILESASTNQTSMYLCASSLSHQNTEAFFGQGTRLTVV.

The V call is TRBV19, the J call TRBJ1-5; maybe TRBD1 (6 bases). The length of the CDR3 is 15 residues. V dropped 3 bases and J dropped 0 bases, with 9 bases sitting between them. The germline V gene has CDR1 LNHDA and CDR2 SQIVND (reference sequence). In nucleotides, the CDR3 is TGTGCCAGTAGTATTGGACAGTATAGCAATCAGCCCCAGCATTTT. As protein: CASSIGQYSNQPQHF.

The chain carries TRBV6-6 and TRBJ1-1; possibly TRBD1 for D (5 bases). The CDR3 contains 14 residues. Trimming removed 0 bases at V and 3 bases at J, with 8 bases between. Germline CDR1 and CDR2: MNHNY and SVGAGI (reference sequence). CDR3 nucleotide sequence: TGTGCCAGCAGTTACTCATTAGGGGACACTGAAGCTTTCTTT. This translates into CASSYSLGDTEAFF.

This clone was detected only a few times. The chain employs TRBV27 and TRBJ1-2; tentatively, D is TRBD1 (6 bases). There are 12 residues in the CDR3. The germline V and J ends were trimmed by 2 bases and 6 bases, with 7 bases remaining between them. Germline V gene lookup returns CDR1 MNHEY and CDR2 SMNVEV (reference sequence). The CDR3 protein is CASSLRGNGYTF. The CDR3 DNA sequence: TGTGCCAGCAGTTTAAGGGGGAATGGCTACACCTTC.

The genes are TRBV25-1 and TRBJ1-2; D is undetermined. Per germline, CDR1 MGHDK and CDR2 SYGVNS. Trimming left V 5 bases short and J 0 bases short, with 19 bases between. CDR3 length equals 17 residues. CDR3 loop: CASSSWADSETNYGYTF. In DNA, the CDR3 is TGTGCCAGCAGTTCTTGGGCAGATTCCGAGACTAACTATGGCTACACCTTC.

The rearrangement uses TRBV19 and TRBJ1-5, with 9 bases lining up with TRBD1. Germline V gene lookup returns CDR1 LNHDA and CDR2 SQIVND (reference sequence). V shed 8 bases and J 1 base; nucleotides not matched to a gene: 9. CDR3 size: 16 residues. As DNA, the CDR3 is TGTGCCAGTTGCCCACTGGACAGGGGCAGCAATCAGCCCCAGCATTTT. Its translation is CASCPLDRGSNQPQHF.

The chain couples TRBV7-7 to TRBJ1-1; the D gene is possibly TRBD1 (5 bases). CDR3 length: 14 residues. V was shortened by 4 bases and J by 5 bases, with 14 bases between the two germline ends. Germline-derived CDR1 and CDR2 are SSHAT and FNYEAQ (reference sequence). CDR3 nucleotides: TGTGCCAGCAGCTCCCTCGAGGGGAGGACTGAAGCTTTCTTT. Residues: CASSSLEGRTEAFF. The entire variable domain, with the rest obtained from reference TRBV7-7 and TRBJ1-1, is as follows: GAGVSQSPRYKVTKRGQDVTLRCDPISSHATLYWYQQALGQGPEFLTYFNYEAQPDKSGLPSDRFSAERPEGSISTLTIQRTEQRDSAMYRCASSSLEGRTEAFFGQGTRLTVV.

V is TRBV6-5 and J is TRBJ1-2, with D unclear. This CDR3 comprises 14 residues. The germline CDR1 and CDR2 sequences are MNHEY and SVGAGI. V was clipped by 7 bases and J by 4 bases, with 16 bases between them. CDR3 in DNA: TGTGCCAGCACCCAGTTTACAGATTCCTATGGCTACACCTTC. Amino acids: CASTQFTDSYGYTF.

The V gene is TRBV6-5, the J gene TRBJ2-5; D ambiguous. Germline loops: CDR1 MNHEY, CDR2 SVGAGI. CDR3 length: 13 amino acids. V was clipped by 5 bases and J by 1 base, with 8 bases between them. CDR3 coding DNA: TGTGCCAGCAGTAAAGCTCGCCAAGAGACCCAGTACTTC. As protein: CASSKARQETQYF.

This clone turned up a few times. The gene calls are TRBV7-8 and TRBJ2-7, with a tentative D call TRBD2 (6 bases). With 4 bases removed from V and 0 bases from J, the gap between germline ends came to 10 bases. CDR3 length: 14 amino acids. Germline CDR1 SGHVS, CDR2 FQNEAQ. DNA for the CDR3: TGTGCCAGCAGCTCACGGGACTCCTCCTACGAGCAGTACTTC. As protein: CASSSRDSSYEQYF.

The chain uses TRBV7-2 and TRBJ1-2, with TRBD1 as a possible D gene (5 bases). From germline, CDR1 is SGHTA and CDR2 FQGNSA. The CDR3 totals 12 residues. V was pared by 2 bases and J by 7 bases, with 8 bases between. As DNA, the CDR3 is TGTGCCAGCAGCTTACAGGGAACTGGCTACACCTTC. Its protein is CASSLQGTGYTF.